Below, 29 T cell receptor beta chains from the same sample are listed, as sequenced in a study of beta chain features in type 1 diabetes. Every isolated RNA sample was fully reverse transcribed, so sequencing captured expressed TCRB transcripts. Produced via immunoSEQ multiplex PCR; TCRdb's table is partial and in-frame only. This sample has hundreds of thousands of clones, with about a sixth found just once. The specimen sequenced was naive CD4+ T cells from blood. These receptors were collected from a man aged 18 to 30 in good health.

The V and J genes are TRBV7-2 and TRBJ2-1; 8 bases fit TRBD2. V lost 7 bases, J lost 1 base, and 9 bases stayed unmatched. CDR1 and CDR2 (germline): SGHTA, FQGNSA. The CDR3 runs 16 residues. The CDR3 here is CASTRGGSHSYNEQFF. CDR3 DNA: TGTGCCAGCACCCGGGGGGGCTCCCATTCCTACAATGAGCAGTTCTTC.

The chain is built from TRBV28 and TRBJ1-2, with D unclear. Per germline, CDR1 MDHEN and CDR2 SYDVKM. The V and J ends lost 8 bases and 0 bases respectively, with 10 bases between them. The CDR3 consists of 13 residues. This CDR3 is CASRRPANYGYTF. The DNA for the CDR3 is TGTGCCAGCCGACGTCCAGCTAACTATGGCTACACCTTC.

CDR3 bases: TGCGCCAGCAGCTTCTCGTTAGGTTGGGGGATCTATGGCTACACCTTC. Translating it yields CASSFSLGWGIYGYTF. The chain recombines TRBV5-1 with TRBJ1-2; D is possibly TRBD1 (5 bases). Germline V gene sequence: CDR1 SGHRS, CDR2 YFSETQ. The germline V and J ends were trimmed by 2 bases and 4 bases, with 18 bases remaining between them. The CDR3 covers 16 residues.

The CDR3 region is CASTRTIVAGGLDEQFF. The CDR3 nucleotides read TGTGCCAGTACAAGAACAATAGTTGCAGGGGGCTTAGATGAGCAGTTCTTC. The chain recombines TRBV19 with TRBJ2-1, with TRBD1 matching 8 bases. Germline assignment: CDR1 LNHDA and CDR2 SQIVND (reference sequence). The CDR3 spans 17 residues. J gave up 8 bases and V 7 bases, and 19 bases lay outside the gene matches.

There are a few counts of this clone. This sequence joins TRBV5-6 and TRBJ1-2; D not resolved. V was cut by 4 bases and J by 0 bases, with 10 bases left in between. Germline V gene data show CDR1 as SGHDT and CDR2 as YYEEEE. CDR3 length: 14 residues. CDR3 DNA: TGTGCCAGCAGCCGAGGGTCAACTAACTATGGCTACACCTTC. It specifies CASSRGSTNYGYTF.

The DNA of the CDR3 is TGTGCCAGCAGCTTAGAGGAGGCGAACACTGAAGCTTTCTTT. It translates to CASSLEEANTEAFF. The chain is built from TRBV7-6 and TRBJ1-1; D gene uncertain. The ends were cut back, 1 base at V and 1 base at J, with 7 bases in the middle. The germline gives CDR1 SGHVS, CDR2 FNYEAQ. The length of the CDR3 is 14 residues.

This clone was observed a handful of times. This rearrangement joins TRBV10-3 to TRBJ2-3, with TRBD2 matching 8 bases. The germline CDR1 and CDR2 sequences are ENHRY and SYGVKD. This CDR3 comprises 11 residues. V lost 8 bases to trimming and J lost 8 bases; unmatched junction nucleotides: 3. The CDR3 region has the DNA TGTGCCATCGGGACTAGTGCTACGCAGTATTTT. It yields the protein CAIGTSATQYF.

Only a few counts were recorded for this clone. CDR3 DNA sequence: TGTGCCAGCAGCTGGGCTAGCGGGGAAGAGACCCAGTACTTC. This codes for CASSWASGEETQYF. The chain combines TRBV11-2 with TRBJ2-5; 9 bases fit TRBD2. This CDR3 comprises 14 residues. V gave up 4 bases and J gave up 3 bases; unmatched junction bases: 3. CDR1 is SGHAT and CDR2 is FQNNGV in the germline V gene.

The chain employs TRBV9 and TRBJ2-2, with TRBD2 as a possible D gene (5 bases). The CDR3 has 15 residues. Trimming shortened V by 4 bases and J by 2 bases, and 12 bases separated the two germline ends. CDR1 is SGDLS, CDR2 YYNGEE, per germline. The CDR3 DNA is TGTGCCAGCAGCCCAACCGGGGTTAACACCGGGGAGCTGTTTTTT. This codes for CASSPTGVNTGELFF.

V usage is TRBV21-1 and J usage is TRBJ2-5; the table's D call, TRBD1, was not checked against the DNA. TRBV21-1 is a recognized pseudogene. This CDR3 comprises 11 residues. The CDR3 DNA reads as TGTGCCAGCAATCTCCAGGGGACCCAGTACTTC. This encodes CASNLQGTQYF.

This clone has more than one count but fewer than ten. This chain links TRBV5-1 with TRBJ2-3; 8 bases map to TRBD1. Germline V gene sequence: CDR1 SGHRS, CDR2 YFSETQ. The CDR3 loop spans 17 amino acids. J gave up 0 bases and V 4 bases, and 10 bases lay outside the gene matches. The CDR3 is CASSPLWDRRSTDTQYF. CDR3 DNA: TGCGCCAGCAGCCCCCTTTGGGACAGGCGTAGCACAGATACGCAGTATTTT.

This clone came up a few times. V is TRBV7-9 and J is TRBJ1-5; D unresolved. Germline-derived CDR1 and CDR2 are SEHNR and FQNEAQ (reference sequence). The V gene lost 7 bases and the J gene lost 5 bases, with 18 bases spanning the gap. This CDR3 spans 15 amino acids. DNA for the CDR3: TGTGCCAGCACCTCCCGTGAGTCCCTCGATCAGCCCCAGCATTTT. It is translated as CASTSRESLDQPQHF.

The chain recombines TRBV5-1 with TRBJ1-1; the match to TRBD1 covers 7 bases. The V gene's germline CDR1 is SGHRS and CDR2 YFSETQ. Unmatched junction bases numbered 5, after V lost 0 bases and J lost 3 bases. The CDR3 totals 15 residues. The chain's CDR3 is CASSLGSGQYTEAFF. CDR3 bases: TGCGCCAGCAGCTTGGGATCGGGACAGTACACTGAAGCTTTCTTT.

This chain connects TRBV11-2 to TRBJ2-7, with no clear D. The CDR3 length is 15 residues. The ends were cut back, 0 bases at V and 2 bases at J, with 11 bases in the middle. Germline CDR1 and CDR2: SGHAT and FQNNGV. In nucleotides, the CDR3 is TGTGCCAGCAGCTTAGAGGCAGAGCAAACCTACGAGCAGTACTTC. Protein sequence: CASSLEAEQTYEQYF.

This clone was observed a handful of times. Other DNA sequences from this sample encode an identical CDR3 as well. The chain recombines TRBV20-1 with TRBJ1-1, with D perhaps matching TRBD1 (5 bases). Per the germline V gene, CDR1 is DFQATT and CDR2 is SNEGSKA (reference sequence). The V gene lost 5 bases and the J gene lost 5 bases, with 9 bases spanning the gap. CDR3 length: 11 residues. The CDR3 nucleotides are TGCAGTGCTCCGGAGGGGACTGAAGCTTTCTTT. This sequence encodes CSAPEGTEAFF.

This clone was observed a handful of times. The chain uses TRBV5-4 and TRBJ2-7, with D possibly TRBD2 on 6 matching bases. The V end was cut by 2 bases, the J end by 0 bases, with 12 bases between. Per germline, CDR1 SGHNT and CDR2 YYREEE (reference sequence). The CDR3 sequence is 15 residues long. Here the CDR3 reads CASSFPKGGSYEQYF. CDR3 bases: TGTGCCAGCAGCTTTCCCAAGGGAGGCTCCTACGAGCAGTACTTC.

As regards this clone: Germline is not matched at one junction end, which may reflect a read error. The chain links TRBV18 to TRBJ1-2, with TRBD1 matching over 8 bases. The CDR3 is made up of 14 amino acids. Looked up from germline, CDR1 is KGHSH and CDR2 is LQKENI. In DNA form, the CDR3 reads TGTGCCAGCTCACCACTGGTGACAGGGGAAGTTACGGCCTTC. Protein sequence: CASSPLVTGEVTAF.

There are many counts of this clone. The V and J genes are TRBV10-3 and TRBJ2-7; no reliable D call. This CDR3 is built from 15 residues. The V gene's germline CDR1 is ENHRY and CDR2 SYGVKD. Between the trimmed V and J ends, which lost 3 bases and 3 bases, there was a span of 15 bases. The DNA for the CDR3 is TGTGCCATCAGTGACGCTAGGAATAAGGGCTACGAGCAGTACTTC. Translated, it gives CAISDARNKGYEQYF.

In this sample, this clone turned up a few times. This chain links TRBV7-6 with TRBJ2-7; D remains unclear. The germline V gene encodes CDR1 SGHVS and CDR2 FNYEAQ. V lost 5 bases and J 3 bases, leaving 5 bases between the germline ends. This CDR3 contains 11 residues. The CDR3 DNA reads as TGTGCCAGCAGCCTCAACTACGAGCAGTACTTC. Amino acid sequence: CASSLNYEQYF.

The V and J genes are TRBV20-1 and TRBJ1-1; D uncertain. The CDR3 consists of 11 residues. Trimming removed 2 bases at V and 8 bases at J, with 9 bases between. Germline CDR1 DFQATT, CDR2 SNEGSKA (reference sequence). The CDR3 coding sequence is TGCAGTGCTAGATCCCGGGAAGAAGCTTTCTTT. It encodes CSARSREEAFF.

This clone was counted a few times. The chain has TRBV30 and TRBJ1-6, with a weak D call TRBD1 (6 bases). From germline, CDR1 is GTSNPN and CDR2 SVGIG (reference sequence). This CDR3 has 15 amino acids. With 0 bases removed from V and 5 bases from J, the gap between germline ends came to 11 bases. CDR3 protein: CAWSVGRGDNSPLHF. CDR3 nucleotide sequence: TGTGCCTGGAGTGTAGGAAGGGGGGATAATTCACCCCTCCACTTT.

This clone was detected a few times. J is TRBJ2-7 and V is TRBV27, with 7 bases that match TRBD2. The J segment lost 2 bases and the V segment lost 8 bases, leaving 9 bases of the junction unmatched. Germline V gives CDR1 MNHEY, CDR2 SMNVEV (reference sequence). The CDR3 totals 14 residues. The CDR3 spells CASAPGRNTYEQYF. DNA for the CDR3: TGTGCCAGCGCCCCCGGGAGGAACACCTACGAGCAGTACTTC.

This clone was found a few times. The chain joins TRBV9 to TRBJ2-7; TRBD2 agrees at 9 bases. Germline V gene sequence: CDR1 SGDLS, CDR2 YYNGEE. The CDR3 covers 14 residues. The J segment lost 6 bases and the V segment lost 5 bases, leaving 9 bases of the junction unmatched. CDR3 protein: CASSLGGRASEQYF. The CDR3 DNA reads TGTGCCAGCAGTCTTGGCGGGAGGGCCTCCGAGCAGTACTTC.

CDR3 nucleotides: TGTGCCAGCAGCACCGAGGGGACTAGCAATCAGCCCCAGCATTTT. It encodes CASSTEGTSNQPQHF. The gene calls are TRBV2 and TRBJ1-5; D perhaps matches TRBD1 (5 bases). CDR3 size: 15 residues. Germline V gene lookup returns CDR1 SNHLY and CDR2 FYNNEI. V gave up 6 bases and J gave up 0 bases, with 12 bases separating them.

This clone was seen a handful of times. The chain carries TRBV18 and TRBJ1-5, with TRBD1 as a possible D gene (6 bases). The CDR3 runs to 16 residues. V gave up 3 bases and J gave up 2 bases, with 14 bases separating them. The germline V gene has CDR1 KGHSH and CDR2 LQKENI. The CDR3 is CASSPNRAAGNQPQHF. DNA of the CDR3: TGTGCCAGCTCACCGAACAGGGCGGCGGGCAATCAGCCCCAGCATTTT.

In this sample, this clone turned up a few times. The CDR3 sequence: CSVCRLAASTDTQYF. The CDR3 DNA sequence: TGCAGCGTTTGTAGACTAGCGGCTAGCACAGATACGCAGTATTTT. J is TRBJ2-3 and V is TRBV29-1, with TRBD2 matching over 9 bases. This CDR3 is built from 15 residues. V lost 5 bases, J lost 0 bases, and 6 bases stayed unmatched. Germline loops: CDR1 SQVTM, CDR2 ANQGSEA.

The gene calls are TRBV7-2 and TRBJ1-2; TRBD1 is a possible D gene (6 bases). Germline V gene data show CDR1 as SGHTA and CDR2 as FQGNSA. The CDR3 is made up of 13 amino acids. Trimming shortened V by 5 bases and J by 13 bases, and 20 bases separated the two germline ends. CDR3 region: CASSPRPDSVLTF. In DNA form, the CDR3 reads TGTGCCAGCAGCCCCCGGCCGGACAGCGTGCTCACCTTC.

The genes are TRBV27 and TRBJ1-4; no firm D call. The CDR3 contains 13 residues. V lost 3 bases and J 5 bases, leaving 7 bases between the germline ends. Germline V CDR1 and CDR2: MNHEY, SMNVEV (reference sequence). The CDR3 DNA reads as TGTGCCAGCAGTTTGGGTAGCAATGAAAAACTGTTTTTT. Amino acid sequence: CASSLGSNEKLFF.

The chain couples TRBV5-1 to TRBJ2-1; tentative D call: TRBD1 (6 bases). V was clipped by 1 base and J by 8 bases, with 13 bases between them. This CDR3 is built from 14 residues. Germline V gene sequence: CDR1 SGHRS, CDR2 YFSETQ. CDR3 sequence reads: CASSLSGAGDEQFF. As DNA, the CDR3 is TGCGCCAGCAGCTTGTCAGGGGCGGGCGATGAGCAGTTCTTC.